This T cell receptor (beta chain) was identified during a study of monozygotic twins with inflammatory bowel disease. General study points: Versus healthy twins, IBD patients showed fewer clonotypes shared with others, especially with disease activity. Healthy co-twins, by inverse Simpson, had higher TCRbeta diversity than their siblings with IBD.

CDR1 and CDR2 from the germline V gene are MGHDK and SYGVNS. The CDR3 length is 12 residues. With the 5' RACE reads reprocessed, TCRdb shows one record per CDR3 protein and no DNA. The sample data list 300,000 to 350,000 distinct CDR3 sequences. Note on this clonotype: What it binds is not known.

Source material: blood. The clonotype was recovered from a human donor with ulcerative colitis or Crohn's disease, or a healthy co-twin of an affected twin (not recorded which). The chain carries TRBV25-1 and TRBJ2-7; the TRBD1 assignment by TCRdb is unverifiable without DNA. The CDR3 loop reads CASTDRAYEQYF.